This is a list of T cell receptor beta chains from one sample in a study of T cells in Graves' hyperthyroidism and ophthalmopathy. TCRdb itself ran the multiplex PCR reads through MiXCR, one entry per CDR3 protein. The data show some 340,000 distinct CDR3 sequences, about an eighth seen once. The sample was blood. These receptors all come from a woman aged 40-49 years with Graves' ophthalmopathy. The CDR3 runs from the conserved cysteine through the conserved F or W. A D gene is named only where the DNA matches it firmly. Clone sizes are given selectively: once, few, many, or a class where the clone is expanded.

V gene	J gene	clone size	D gene	CDR3 DNA	CDR3 protein
TRBV28	TRBJ2-7	many	.	TGTGCCAGCACCCGGGCCACAAACTACGAGCAGTACTTC	CASTRATNYEQYF
TRBV20-1	TRBJ2-1	many	TRBD2	TGCAGTGCTAGGAGCCTACACGGACTAGAGGCCTACAATGAGCAGTTCTTC	CSARSLHGLEAYNEQFF
TRBV7-2	TRBJ2-7	many	.	TGTGCCAGCAGCCCACGGGCAGGCCTTACCTACGAGCAGTACTTC	CASSPRAGLTYEQYF
TRBV6-5	TRBJ2-2	many	.	TGTGCCAGCAGTTTCAGGGGAGGGACCGGGGAGCTGTTTTTT	CASSFRGGTGELFF
TRBV5-1	TRBJ2-1	few	.	TGCGCCAGCCGAACAGGACAGACCTACAATGAGCAGTTCTTC	CASRTGQTYNEQFF
TRBV19	TRBJ1-2	many	.	TGTGCCAGTAGCTACGTCAGGGTGTCTGTTGATGGCTACACCTTC	CASSYVRVSVDGYTF
TRBV14	TRBJ1-6	few	.	TGTGCCAGCAGCCAAGTAACAGGGCAATCACCCCTCCACTTT	CASSQVTGQSPLHF
TRBV10-2	TRBJ1-5	many	.	TGCGCCAGCAGTGAGCAGGGTGGGAACAATCAGCCCCAGCATTTT	CASSEQGGNNQPQHF
TRBV20-1	TRBJ1-2	many	TRBD1	TGCAGTGCTAGGATACAGGGGGTAGAGGGCTACACCTTC	CSARIQGVEGYTF
TRBV5-6	TRBJ1-2	.	.	TGTGCCAGCAGCTTGTGGGAAGCTAACTATGGCTACACCTTC	CASSLWEANYGYTF
TRBV6-1	TRBJ2-7	many	.	TGTGCCACGAGTAGACAGGCCAGCTCCTACGAGCAGTACTTC	CATSRQASSYEQYF
TRBV28	TRBJ2-3	many	.	TGTGCCAGCAGCCCTGGGGGGCTGGGCACAGATACGCAGTATTTT	CASSPGGLGTDTQYF
TRBV10-3	TRBJ2-1	few	TRBD2	TGTGCCATCAGTGAGCGGACTAGCAACAATGAGCAGTTCTTC	CAISERTSNNEQFF
TRBV7-9	TRBJ2-5	few	TRBD1	TGTGCCAGCAGCTTAGGGCGGACAGGCTCGACAGAGACCCAGTACTTC	CASSLGRTGSTETQYF